The 2 T cell receptor beta chains below were found in one sample sequenced in a study of blood T cell repertoires in COVID-19 (dated by TCRdb to 2018 to 2020). To prepare the library, the immunoSEQ multiplex PCR assay was applied. In its TCRdb copy, this immuneACCESS table keeps in-frame sequences only and misses some clones. Where compared with another copy, unresolved V genes explain less than half of these, and the others have no known cause. The sample table shows more than 300,000 clones, and 90% to 95% are seen once. 3.9% of the sample is held by the ten biggest clonotypes. Material: PBMCs or T cells enriched from blood (not recorded which). Source of these receptors: a woman in her twenties or thirties who had been exposed to COVID-19.

The chain is built from TRBV7-2 and TRBJ2-7; 12 bases are a match to TRBD2. Trimming took 3 bases from V and 4 from J; bases not matched to a gene: 7. The CDR3 consists of 16 residues. CDR1 is SGHTA and CDR2 is FQGNSA in the germline V gene. CDR3 sequence reads: CASSFRTSGVPYEQYF. CDR3 bases: TGTGCCAGCAGCTTTCGGACTAGCGGGGTCCCTTACGAGCAGTACTTC.

The chain carries TRBV12-5 and TRBJ2-2; 16 positions match TRBD2. Trimming cost V 8 bases and J 5 bases; bases outside gene matches: 8. The germline CDR1 and CDR2 sequences are LGHNT and FRNRAP. CDR3 length: 17 amino acids. The CDR3 DNA reads as TGTGCTAGTCGCCTGGGGACTAGCGGGGGGGCGACCGGGGAGCTGTTTTTT. Protein: CASRLGTSGGATGELFF.